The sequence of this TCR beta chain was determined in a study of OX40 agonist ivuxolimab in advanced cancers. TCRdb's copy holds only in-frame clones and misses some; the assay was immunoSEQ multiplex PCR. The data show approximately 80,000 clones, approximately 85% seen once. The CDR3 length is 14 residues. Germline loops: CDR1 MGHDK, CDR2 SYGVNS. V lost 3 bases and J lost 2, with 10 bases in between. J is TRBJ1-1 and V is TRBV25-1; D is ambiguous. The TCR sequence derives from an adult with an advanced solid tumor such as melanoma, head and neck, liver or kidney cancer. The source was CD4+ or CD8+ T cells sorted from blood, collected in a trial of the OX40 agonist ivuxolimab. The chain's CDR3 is CASSDIQTNTEAFF. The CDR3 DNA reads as TGTGCCAGCAGTGATATCCAGACTAACACTGAAGCTTTCTTT.